This T cell receptor (beta chain) was identified in a study of OX40 agonist ivuxolimab in advanced cancers. The study, taken as a whole, reports: Compared with CD4+, CD8+ T cells on average had more expanded clones.

This CDR3 comprises 14 residues. Looked up from germline, CDR1 is MNHEY and CDR2 is SVGAGI. V dropped 2 bases and J dropped 7 bases, with 14 bases sitting between them. As to this clone: Its antigen is undetermined.

Libraries were prepared by immunoSEQ multiplex PCR; TCRdb keeps only in-frame clonotypes and omits some of them. Among tens of thousands of clones listed, about 90% were seen once. The J gene is TRBJ1-1, the V gene TRBV6-5; TRBD1 is a possible D gene (6 bases). The sequenced sample was CD4+ or CD8+ T cells sorted from blood, obtained in a trial of the OX40 agonist ivuxolimab. This TCR was sampled from an adult with an advanced solid tumor such as melanoma, head and neck, liver or kidney cancer. The CDR3 sequence: CASSYTDREGEAFF. The CDR3 coding sequence is TGTGCCAGCAGTTACACGGACAGAGAAGGTGAAGCTTTCTTT.